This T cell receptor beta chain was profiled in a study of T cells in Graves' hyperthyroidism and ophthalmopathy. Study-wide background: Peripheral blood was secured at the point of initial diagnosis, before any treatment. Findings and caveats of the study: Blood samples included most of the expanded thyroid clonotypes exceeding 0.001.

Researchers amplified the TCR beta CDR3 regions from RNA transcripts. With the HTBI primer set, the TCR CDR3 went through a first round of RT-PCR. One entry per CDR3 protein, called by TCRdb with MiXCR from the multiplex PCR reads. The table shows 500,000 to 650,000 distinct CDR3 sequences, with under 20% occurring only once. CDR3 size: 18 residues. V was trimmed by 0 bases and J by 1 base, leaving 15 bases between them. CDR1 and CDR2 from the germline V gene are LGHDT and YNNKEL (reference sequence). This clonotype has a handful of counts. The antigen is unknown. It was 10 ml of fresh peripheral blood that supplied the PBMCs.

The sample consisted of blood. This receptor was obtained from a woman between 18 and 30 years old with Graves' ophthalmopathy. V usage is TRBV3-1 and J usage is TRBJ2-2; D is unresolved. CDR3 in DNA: TGTGCCAGCAGCCAAGAACACATCTTAGGCCAGAACACCGGGGAGCTGTTTTTT. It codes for CASSQEHILGQNTGELFF.